This T cell receptor (beta chain) was sequenced during a study of CD8+ T cells in alopecia areata. The CDR3 consists of 15 residues. CDR1 and CDR2 from the germline V gene are MNHEY and SVGAGI. V dropped 0 bases and J dropped 7 bases, with 15 bases sitting between them. Investigators isolated RNA and reverse transcribed it into cDNA to act as the sequencing template. Sequencing used immunoSEQ multiplex PCR; TCRdb keeps in-frame clones, though not all of them. Of 200,000 to 250,000 clones in the sample, 30% to 40% were seen once. Treatment given: oral pan-JAK inhibitor, 5-10 mg twice daily. This clonotype originated in a human donor with alopecia areata. The V and J genes are TRBV6-5 and TRBJ2-5; D is perhaps TRBD1 (5 bases). Sequencing was performed on CD4+ T cells sorted from blood, taken between weeks 30 and 35, from a patient treated with tofacitinib. The CDR3 coding sequence is TGTGCCAGCAGTTACTCAGTCCAGGGAATGGCGACCCAGTACTTC. The encoded protein is CASSYSVQGMATQYF.